The 31 T cell receptor beta chains reported below all come from one sample, sequenced in a study of CD8 T cells in ankylosing spondylitis. No antigen has been identified for these receptors. Findings and caveats of the study: In ankylosing spondylitis blood, a motif of seven to nine highly homologous TCR beta variants appeared characteristic.

TCRdb re-called the 5' RACE reads through MiXCR, storing one row per CDR3 protein. The table includes over 600,000 distinct CDR3 sequences, 15% to 20% detected once. Material for sequencing was blood, either unsorted or a sorted T cell fraction (not recorded which). These receptors were taken from a male donor with ankylosing spondylitis.

V and J are TRBV12-3 or TRBV12-4 and TRBJ2-7, with 11 positions matching TRBD2. The V segment lost 5 bases and the J segment 6 bases; nucleotides outside the gene matches: 6. The CDR3 has 14 amino acids. CDR3 nucleotides: TGTGCCAGCAGTAATAGCGGGAGGGTAGGCGAGCAGTACTTC. Its protein is CASSNSGRVGEQYF.

The sample holds one count of this clonotype. The gene calls are TRBV6-1 and TRBJ1-6; D remains unclear. The CDR3 totals 15 residues. Trimming took 5 bases from V and 4 from J, leaving 12 bases between them. Per the germline V gene, CDR1 is MNHNS and CDR2 is SASEGT. Here the CDR3 DNA reads TGTGCCAGCAGTCCCGTTGTCGATTATAATTCACCCCTCCACTTT. Protein: CASSPVVDYNSPLHF.

The chain has TRBV3-1 and TRBJ2-5, with 9 nucleotides matching TRBD1. V lost 4 bases to trimming and J lost 4 bases; unmatched junction nucleotides: 7. Germline assignment: CDR1 LGHDT and CDR2 YNNKEL (reference sequence). The length of the CDR3 is 15 residues. The CDR3 nucleotides are TGTGCCAGCAGCCTAACAGGGGGCTCTGGAGAGACCCAGTACTTC. Translation: CASSLTGGSGETQYF.

The chain carries TRBV20-1 and TRBJ2-7; TRBD2 matches at 15 bases. V trimming: 0 bases; J trimming: 4 bases; junction bases outside the gene matches: 10. This CDR3 comprises 18 residues. Germline CDR1 reads DFQATT; CDR2 reads SNEGSKA (reference sequence). The CDR3 here is CSARDIEGTSGGWYEQYF. In DNA form, the CDR3 reads TGCAGTGCTAGAGATATCGAGGGGACTAGCGGGGGGTGGTACGAGCAGTACTTC.

The rearrangement uses TRBV3-1 and TRBJ2-7, with 13 bases identical to TRBD2. V shed 4 bases and J 0 bases; nucleotides not matched to a gene: 12. CDR1 is LGHDT and CDR2 is YNNKEL in the germline V gene (reference sequence). This CDR3 is built from 19 residues. The CDR3 loop is CASSRHPGTSGTNSYEQYF. In DNA, the CDR3 is TGTGCCAGCAGCCGCCATCCCGGGACTAGCGGGACCAACTCCTACGAGCAGTACTTC.

The chain uses TRBV7-9 and TRBJ1-3; D gene unclear. Germline V gene sequence: CDR1 SEHNR, CDR2 FQNEAQ (reference sequence). There are 15 residues in the CDR3. The ends were cut back, 6 bases at V and 0 bases at J, with 12 bases in the middle. For the CDR3, the DNA is TGTGCCAGCAGGGAGACATGGGACTCTGGAAACACCATATATTTT. Its translation: CASRETWDSGNTIYF.

This CDR3 reads CASSLGYPTGELFF. The CDR3 DNA follows: TGTGCCAGCAGTTTGGGGTATCCGACCGGGGAGCTGTTTTTT. The V and J genes are TRBV27 and TRBJ2-2; D unresolved. Germline V gives CDR1 MNHEY, CDR2 SMNVEV (reference sequence). The CDR3 loop spans 14 amino acids. V was shortened by 3 bases and J by 5 bases, with 10 bases between the two germline ends.

This chain links TRBV12-3 or TRBV12-4 with TRBJ2-6; 7 nucleotides align to TRBD1. CDR3 size: 16 residues. Germline trimming cut 6 bases from V and 4 bases from J; bases unmatched to any gene: 9. The CDR3 nucleotides are TGTGCCAGCAGCTACTTGAGGGGGCCCGGGGCCAACGTCCTGACTTTC. Translated, it gives CASSYLRGPGANVLTF.

The chain carries TRBV7-9 and TRBJ2-3, with 7 bases aligning to TRBD1. The CDR3 runs 15 residues. In germline, CDR1 is SEHNR, CDR2 FQNEAQ (reference sequence). With 5 bases clipped from V and 2 bases from J, the junction kept 7 bases outside the gene matches. CDR3 sequence: CASSPMDRFTDTQYF. CDR3 DNA sequence: TGTGCCAGCAGCCCCATGGACAGGTTCACAGATACGCAGTATTTT.

The chain uses TRBV2 and TRBJ1-2; no clear D. CDR1 is SNHLY and CDR2 is FYNNEI in the germline V gene. Between the trimmed V and J ends, which lost 5 bases and 5 bases, there was a span of 12 bases. The CDR3 runs to 13 residues. This chain's CDR3 is CASSYFTAYGYTF. The CDR3 DNA follows: TGTGCCAGCAGTTATTTTACAGCTTATGGCTACACCTTC. Filled out from reference TRBV2 and TRBJ1-2, the complete variable domain reads EPEVTQTPSHQVTQMGQEVILRCVPISNHLYFYWYRQILGQKVEFLVSFYNNEISEKSEIFDDQFSVERPDGSNFTLKIRSTKLEDSAMYFCASSYFTAYGYTFGSGTRLTVV.

J is TRBJ1-2 and V is TRBV11-2; no definite D call. The germline V gene has CDR1 SGHAT and CDR2 FQNNGV. The V end lost 5 bases, the J end lost 7 bases, and 11 bases lay between the germline ends. CDR3 length: 12 amino acids. The CDR3 is CASSPGRVGYTF. In DNA, the CDR3 is TGTGCCAGCAGCCCCGGGCGGGTTGGCTACACCTTC.

The sample holds many counts of this clonotype. The chain carries TRBV15 and TRBJ2-7, with D possibly being TRBD2 (5 bases). CDR3 length equals 14 residues. Germline lookup yields CDR1 LNHNV and CDR2 YYDKDF (reference sequence). V shed 3 bases and J shed 5 bases, with 14 bases lying between them. The CDR3 is CATSSRGNTHEQYF. CDR3 bases: TGTGCCACCAGCAGTCGGGGTAATACCCACGAGCAGTACTTC.

V and J are TRBV15 and TRBJ2-1; D not certain. CDR3 size: 13 residues. The germline gives CDR1 LNHNV, CDR2 YYDKDF (reference sequence). V was clipped by 1 base and J by 5 bases, with 6 bases between them. CDR3 DNA sequence: TGTGCCACCAGCAGAGTCCCCAACAATGAGCAGTTCTTC. Residues: CATSRVPNNEQFF.

The CDR3 sequence: CSASRLAGATGETQYF. In DNA, the CDR3 is TGCAGTGCTAGTCGACTAGCGGGAGCTACGGGAGAGACCCAGTACTTC. The chain employs TRBV20-1 and TRBJ2-5, with TRBD2 matching 12 bases. CDR1 DFQATT and CDR2 SNEGSKA come from the germline V gene (reference sequence). V gave up 3 bases and J gave up 4 bases; unmatched junction bases: 9. The CDR3 has 16 amino acids.

This clonotype was counted at least ten times. The rearrangement links TRBV11-2 to TRBJ2-1; TRBD2 aligns across 8 bases. The CDR3 extends over 15 amino acids. V shed 0 bases, J shed 9 bases, and the junction held 7 bases outside the gene matches. Germline-derived CDR1 and CDR2 are SGHAT and FQNNGV. The CDR3, as DNA: TGTGCCAGCAGCTTAGAATCGGGGGGGTACGTTGAGCAGTTCTTC. It encodes CASSLESGGYVEQFF.

The CDR3 reads CASSGPAGGPFREQYF. The CDR3 DNA sequence: TGTGCCAGCAGTGGCCCAGCGGGAGGGCCCTTTCGCGAGCAGTACTTC. The rearrangement joins TRBV2 to TRBJ2-7, with 10 bases aligning to TRBD2. V lost 4 bases, J lost 6 bases, and 12 bases stayed unmatched. The CDR3 runs to 16 residues. Per germline, CDR1 SNHLY and CDR2 FYNNEI.

This clonotype was seen only a few times. The chain couples TRBV12-3 or TRBV12-4 to TRBJ2-4; 8 nucleotides line up with TRBD2. The CDR3 consists of 18 residues. Trimming at V came to 3 bases and at J to 3 bases, leaving 13 bases not matched to a gene. The CDR3 DNA reads as TGTGCCAGCAGTTTCGGGTCCGGGACTAGAGTTGTCAAAAACATTCAGTACTTC. This sequence encodes CASSFGSGTRVVKNIQYF.

For the CDR3, the DNA is TGCAGTGCTAGAGAAGGTTTGGGGGGCGTTCAGCCCCAGCATTTT. This translates into CSAREGLGGVQPQHF. The rearrangement joins TRBV20-1 to TRBJ1-5; D is perhaps TRBD1 (6 bases). CDR3 size: 15 residues. CDR1 and CDR2 (germline): DFQATT, SNEGSKA (reference sequence). Trimming removed 0 bases from V and 6 bases from J, with 15 bases in between.

This sequence joins TRBV4-1 and TRBJ2-5; maybe TRBD1 (6 bases). Germline CDR1 reads MGHRA; CDR2 reads YSYEKL. The CDR3 runs 18 residues. V was trimmed by 1 base and J by 1 base, leaving 19 bases between them. As DNA, the CDR3 is TGCGCCAGCAGCCAAGTAGGGGGTCAGGGGAGTTCCCAAGAGACCCAGTACTTC. As protein: CASSQVGGQGSSQETQYF.

The J gene is TRBJ2-4, the V gene TRBV20-1, with D possibly being TRBD1 (6 bases). Trimming left V 1 base short and J 0 bases short, with 19 bases between. This CDR3 has 18 residues. CDR1 DFQATT and CDR2 SNEGSKA come from the germline V gene (reference sequence). CDR3 region: CSARARLPQGLAKNIQYF. CDR3 sequence (DNA): TGCAGTGCTAGAGCCCGCCTACCCCAGGGGTTAGCCAAAAACATTCAGTACTTC.

This rearrangement joins TRBV20-1 to TRBJ1-2; the D is unclear. CDR1 and CDR2 from the germline V gene are DFQATT and SNEGSKA (reference sequence). Trimming took off 0 bases at V and 8 bases at J, with 10 bases between the two ends. The CDR3 length is 12 residues. As DNA, the CDR3 is TGCAGTGCTAGAGACATCTCTAGCGGCTACACCTTC. This codes for CSARDISSGYTF.

The rearrangement links TRBV5-6 to TRBJ2-2, with D unresolved. Looked up from germline, CDR1 is SGHDT and CDR2 is YYEEEE. Trimming took 4 bases from V and 5 from J, leaving 6 bases between them. The length of the CDR3 is 12 residues. The CDR3 is CASSRVTGELFF. The CDR3 DNA is TGTGCCAGCAGCCGGGTGACCGGGGAGCTGTTTTTT.

This clonotype was detected only a few times. This rearrangement joins TRBV6-5 to TRBJ2-7, with TRBD2 matching 8 bases. This CDR3 has 15 residues. The ends lost 0 bases at V and 7 bases at J; junction bases unmatched: 8. CDR1 and CDR2 (germline): MNHEY, SVGAGI. The CDR3 coding sequence is TGTGCCAGCAGTTACTCGGGGGACGCGGGGGGTGAGCAGTACTTC. This encodes CASSYSGDAGGEQYF.

Comments on this clonotype: The junction departs from the called germline gene at one end, perhaps through a read error. V and J are TRBV7-7 and TRBJ2-1; no reliable D call. This CDR3 has 14 amino acids. The V gene's germline CDR1 is SSHAT and CDR2 FNYEAQ (reference sequence). The CDR3 sequence: CASSFAERSNEQFF. The CDR3 bases are TGTGCTAGCAGCTTTGCCGAACGGAGCAATGAGCAGTTCTTC.

This sequence joins TRBV4-1 and TRBJ1-1, with 7 bases that match TRBD1. With V trimmed by 1 base and J by 11 bases, 7 bases remained unmatched. Germline V gene lookup returns CDR1 MGHRA and CDR2 YSYEKL. The CDR3 consists of 13 residues. The CDR3 loop is CASSQGAGGKAFF. In DNA, the CDR3 is TGCGCCAGCAGCCAAGGGGCAGGGGGGAAGGCTTTCTTT.

In its sample, this clonotype was seen a few times. The chain employs TRBV20-1 and TRBJ2-1; 9 bases fit TRBD2. Germline CDR1 and CDR2: DFQATT and SNEGSKA (reference sequence). V gave up 3 bases and J gave up 4 bases; unmatched junction bases: 10. This CDR3 comprises 16 residues. The CDR3 DNA follows: TGCAGTGCTAGCCCCCCCGGGACTAGCAGATACAATGAGCAGTTCTTC. Residues: CSASPPGTSRYNEQFF.

Only a few counts were recorded for this clonotype. The chain links TRBV15 to TRBJ2-1; D is perhaps TRBD2 (5 bases). CDR1 LNHNV and CDR2 YYDKDF come from the germline V gene (reference sequence). The CDR3 consists of 14 residues. V gave up 3 bases and J gave up 7 bases, with 13 bases separating them. DNA of the CDR3: TGTGCCACCAGCAGTATGGGGAGCTGGAATGAGCAGTTCTTC. This encodes CATSSMGSWNEQFF.

The chain couples TRBV28 to TRBJ1-4, with a tentative D call TRBD1 (5 bases). Per germline, CDR1 MDHEN and CDR2 SYDVKM. The CDR3 totals 14 residues. Trimming removed 8 bases at V and 2 bases at J, with 12 bases between. In DNA, the CDR3 is TGTGCCAGCCGGCGGGGCAGTACTAATGAAAAACTGTTTTTT. Its protein is CASRRGSTNEKLFF.

V gene TRBV28 combines with J gene TRBJ2-7, with 9 nucleotides matching TRBD1. Germline V gene lookup returns CDR1 MDHEN and CDR2 SYDVKM. With V trimmed by 5 bases and J by 0 bases, 8 bases remained unmatched. The CDR3 length is 16 residues. CDR3 amino acids: CASSTDRGGFSYEQYF. In nucleotides, the CDR3 is TGTGCCAGCAGTACAGACAGGGGGGGATTCTCCTACGAGCAGTACTTC.

V usage is TRBV20-1 and J usage is TRBJ2-4; no reliable D call. The CDR3 length is 16 residues. Germline CDR1 is DFQATT and CDR2 is SNEGSKA (reference sequence). Trimming removed 0 bases from V and 0 bases from J, with 12 bases in between. For the CDR3, the DNA is TGCAGTGCTAGAGATCGAGAGAGAATAGCCAAAAACATTCAGTACTTC. Translating gives CSARDRERIAKNIQYF.

This clonotype has more than one count but fewer than ten. The chain couples TRBV28 to TRBJ2-4; 7 bases line up with TRBD2. The CDR3 is 15 residues long. Germline assignment: CDR1 MDHEN and CDR2 SYDVKM. Trimming took 7 bases from V and 3 from J; bases not matched to a gene: 9. The CDR3 sequence: CASIGTTDYKNIQYF. The CDR3 DNA is TGTGCCAGCATCGGGACTACCGACTACAAAAACATTCAGTACTTC.